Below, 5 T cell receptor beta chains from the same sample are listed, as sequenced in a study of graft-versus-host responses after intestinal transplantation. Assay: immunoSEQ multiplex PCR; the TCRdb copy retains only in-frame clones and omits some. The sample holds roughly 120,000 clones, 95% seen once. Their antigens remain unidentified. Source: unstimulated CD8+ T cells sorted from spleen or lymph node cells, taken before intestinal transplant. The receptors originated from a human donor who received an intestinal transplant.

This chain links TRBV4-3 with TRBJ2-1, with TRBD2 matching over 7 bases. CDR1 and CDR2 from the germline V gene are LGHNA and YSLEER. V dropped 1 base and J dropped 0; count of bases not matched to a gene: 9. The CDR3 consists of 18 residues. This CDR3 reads CASSQGATSPGSYNEQFF. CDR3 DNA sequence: TGCGCCAGCAGCCAAGGGGCGACTAGCCCCGGCTCCTACAATGAGCAGTTCTTC.

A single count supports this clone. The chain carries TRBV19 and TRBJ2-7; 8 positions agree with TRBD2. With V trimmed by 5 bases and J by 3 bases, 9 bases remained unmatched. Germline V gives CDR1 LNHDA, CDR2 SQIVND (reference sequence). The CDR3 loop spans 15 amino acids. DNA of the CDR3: TGTGCCAGTAGTCCCCAGAGCGGGAGCCTCTACGAGCAGTACTTC. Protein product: CASSPQSGSLYEQYF.

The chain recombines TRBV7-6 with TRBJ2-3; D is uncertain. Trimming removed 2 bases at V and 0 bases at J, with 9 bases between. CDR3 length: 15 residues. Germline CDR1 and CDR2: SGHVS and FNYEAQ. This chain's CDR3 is CASSLWASSTDTQYF. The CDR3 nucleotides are TGTGCCAGCAGCTTATGGGCCAGCAGCACAGATACGCAGTATTTT.

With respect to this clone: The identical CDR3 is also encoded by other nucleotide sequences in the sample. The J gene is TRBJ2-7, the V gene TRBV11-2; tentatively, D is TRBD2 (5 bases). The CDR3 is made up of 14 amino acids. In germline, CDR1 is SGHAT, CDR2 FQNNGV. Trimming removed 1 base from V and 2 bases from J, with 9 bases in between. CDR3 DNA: TGTGCCAGCAGCTTAGGGACTGGAACCTACGAGCAGTACTTC. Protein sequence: CASSLGTGTYEQYF.

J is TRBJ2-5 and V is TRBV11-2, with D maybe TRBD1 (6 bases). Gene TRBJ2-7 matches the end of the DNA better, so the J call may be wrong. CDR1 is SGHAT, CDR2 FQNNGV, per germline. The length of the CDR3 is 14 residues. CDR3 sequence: CASSSSPDRYEQYF. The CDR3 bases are TGTGCCAGCAGCTCGTCCCCCGACAGGTACGAGCAGTACTTC.